Sequencing of this T cell receptor (beta chain) was carried out in a study of blood T cell repertoires in COVID-19. Study-wide background: Some COVID-19 samples were acute and others convalescent; all came from the United States, Italy and Spain.

Germline lookup yields CDR1 SGHKS and CDR2 YYEKEE (reference sequence). V lost 5 bases to trimming and J lost 5 bases; unmatched junction nucleotides: 13. This CDR3 has 16 residues. Cohort 3 donors were reported recovered after two negative PCRs, clearance, or symptom resolution. Sequencing used immunoSEQ multiplex PCR; TCRdb keeps in-frame clones, though not all of them. The sample includes about 410,000 clones, 80% to 95% of them seen just once. This receptor was identified in a man in his late teens or twenties who had recovered from COVID-19. The rearrangement uses TRBV5-5 and TRBJ2-5; TRBD2 aligns across 9 bases. The sequenced material came from PBMCs or T cells enriched from blood (not recorded which). The chain's CDR3 is CASRVSAGGPEETQYF. The CDR3 nucleotides read TGTGCCAGCAGGGTTTCTGCGGGGGGGCCGGAGGAGACCCAGTACTTC.